This is a list of T cell receptor beta chains from one sample in a study of blood T cell repertoires in COVID-19. This table comes from immunoSEQ multiplex PCR, and its TCRdb copy is limited to in-frame clones, with some not included. The sample has some 260,000 clones; about nine tenths are singletons. Material: PBMCs or T cells enriched from blood (not recorded which). All receptors come from a middle-aged man who had recovered from COVID-19. The CDR3 runs from the conserved cysteine through the conserved F or W. Each record gives: D gene, V gene, J gene, CDR3 DNA, CDR3 protein. A D gene is named only where the DNA matches it firmly.

D gene: .
V gene: TRBV27
J gene: TRBJ1-1
CDR3 DNA: TGTGCCAGCAGAAGCCCAGGGTACTTGAACACTGAAGCTTTCTTT
CDR3 protein: CASRSPGYLNTEAFF

D gene: TRBD2
V gene: TRBV5-1
J gene: TRBJ2-1
CDR3 DNA: TGCGCCAGCAGCTTGGTTGGGACTAGTGACAATGAGCAGTTCTTC
CDR3 protein: CASSLVGTSDNEQFF

D gene: TRBD1
V gene: TRBV9
J gene: TRBJ1-2
CDR3 DNA: TGTGCCAGCAGCGGAAACAGGGGTTTCGGCTATGGCTACACCTTC
CDR3 protein: CASSGNRGFGYGYTF

D gene: .
V gene: TRBV30
J gene: TRBJ2-7
CDR3 DNA: TGTGCCGCGGAATTCGGCGAGCAGTACTTC
CDR3 protein: CAAEFGEQYF

D gene: .
V gene: TRBV7-2
J gene: TRBJ2-1
CDR3 DNA: TGTGCCAGCAGCCTCACGATGCGTGGTGAGCAGTTCTTC
CDR3 protein: CASSLTMRGEQFF

D gene: .
V gene: TRBV2
J gene: TRBJ1-4
CDR3 DNA: TGTGCCAGCAGTGAAACGCGACAGACAACTAATGAAAAACTGTTTTTT
CDR3 protein: CASSETRQTTNEKLFF

D gene: .
V gene: TRBV10-3
J gene: TRBJ1-5
CDR3 DNA: TGTGCCATCGCGGGGGGGCTCGAGCAGCCCCAGCATTTT
CDR3 protein: CAIAGGLEQPQHF

D gene: TRBD2
V gene: TRBV6-4
J gene: TRBJ2-7
CDR3 DNA: TGTGCCAGCAGTGAAGGGGCGGGAGAGATCGGCAAGCAGTACTTC
CDR3 protein: CASSEGAGEIGKQYF

D gene: .
V gene: TRBV9
J gene: TRBJ1-2
CDR3 DNA: TGTGCCAGCAGCTCCTGGACAGCGGATGGCTACACCTTC
CDR3 protein: CASSSWTADGYTF

D gene: .
V gene: TRBV2
J gene: TRBJ1-2
CDR3 DNA: TGTGCCAGCAGTGCACAGCTCTATGGCTACACCTTC
CDR3 protein: CASSAQLYGYTF